This T cell receptor (beta chain) was observed in a study of graft-versus-host responses after intestinal transplantation. On the study more broadly: Tacrolimus and steroids were given for around 3 years to all recipients after anti-thymocyte globulin induction.

Intraepithelial and lamina propria lymphocytes were released after the graft tissue was processed. Libraries were prepared by immunoSEQ multiplex PCR; TCRdb keeps only in-frame clonotypes and omits some of them. The data hold approximately 60,000 clones, with around 90% observed a single time. The clonotype originates from a human patient who received an intestinal transplant, so some T cells may come from the graft donor. The sequencing used ileum tissue, collected 350 to 400 days after transplant.

CDR3 sequence (DNA): TGTGCCAGCATACTAGCGTACTTCACAGATACGCAGTATTTT. Encoded protein: CASILAYFTDTQYF. The rearrangement uses TRBV6-1 and TRBJ2-3, with TRBD2 matching 7 bases. V dropped 7 bases and J dropped 2; count of bases not matched to a gene: 6. From germline, CDR1 is MNHNS and CDR2 SASEGT. The CDR3 has 14 amino acids.